One and the same sample provided the 8 T cell receptor beta chains below, sequenced in a study of blood T cells in healthy people across ages. Together with a sample-barcoded 5' primer, a J-beta primer mix was included in a second PCR lasting about 6 to 12 cycles. MiXCR, run by TCRdb on the 5' RACE reads, gives a single entry per CDR3 protein. The sample has over 700,000 distinct CDR3 sequences, 25% seen once. The sample was also linked to a second study, of T cells of mothers and their children.

Sequenced sample: blood. Receptors were obtained from a boy aged 5-17 years in good health.

The J gene is TRBJ2-5, the V gene TRBV5-1; TRBD1 matches at 8 bases. The DNA end is a closer match to TRBJ2-7, so the J assignment may be wrong. The CDR3 sequence is 13 residues long. From germline, CDR1 is SGHRS and CDR2 YFSETQ. The CDR3 DNA reads as TGCGCCAGCGGGCAGGGGGCGGATTACGAGCAGTACTTC. Protein sequence: CASGQGADYEQYF.

This clonotype was counted a few times. The chain uses TRBV11-3 and TRBJ2-5; 9 nucleotides align to TRBD1. From germline, CDR1 is SGHNT and CDR2 YENEEA. J was trimmed by 2 bases and V by 5 bases; bases with no gene match: 9. CDR3 length: 16 residues. The CDR3 protein is CASSPRTGVPQETQYF. The CDR3 nucleotides read TGTGCCAGCAGCCCCCGGACAGGGGTTCCTCAAGAGACCCAGTACTTC.

This clonotype was observed a handful of times. The chain joins TRBV29-1 to TRBJ2-3; 11 bases map to TRBD2. CDR1 is SQVTM, CDR2 ANQGSEA, per germline. This CDR3 is 13 amino acids long. The J segment lost 2 bases and the V segment lost 7 bases, leaving 2 bases of the junction unmatched. The CDR3 nucleotides read TGCAGCGGGACTAGCGGGCCCACAGATACGCAGTATTTT. Its translation: CSGTSGPTDTQYF.

This chain joins TRBV27 and TRBJ1-2, with D possibly matching TRBD1 (5 bases). Per germline, CDR1 MNHEY and CDR2 SMNVEV (reference sequence). V lost 0 bases and J 7 bases, leaving 9 bases between the germline ends. CDR3 length: 13 residues. The CDR3, as DNA: TGTGCCAGCAGTTTATCGAGGGACGTTGGCTACACCTTC. It codes for CASSLSRDVGYTF.

This clonotype was picked up a small number of times. Germline and junction disagree at one end, which may indicate a read error. The rearrangement joins TRBV5-1 to TRBJ2-1; D gene ambiguous. This CDR3 is built from 13 residues. CDR1 SGHRS and CDR2 YFSETQ come from the germline V gene. The CDR3 nucleotides are TGCGCCAGCAGCTCCCCACCCTACAATGGGCAGTTCTTC. It specifies CASSSPPYNGQFF.

This clonotype has only a few counts. V usage is TRBV5-1 and J usage is TRBJ2-7, with D tentatively TRBD2 (6 bases). The CDR3 has 14 residues. V was shortened by 3 bases and J by 4 bases, with 14 bases between the two germline ends. Germline assignment: CDR1 SGHRS and CDR2 YFSETQ. The CDR3 region is CASSSALTSYEQYF. The CDR3 DNA is TGCGCCAGCAGCTCCGCCCTGACTAGTTACGAGCAGTACTTC.

CDR3 nucleotide sequence: TGTGCCAGCAGCCACGTGAGGAGTGGCTACACCTTC. Protein product: CASSHVRSGYTF. The chain uses TRBV3-1 and TRBJ1-2, with D unclear. CDR1 LGHDT and CDR2 YNNKEL come from the germline V gene (reference sequence). The ends were cut back, 3 bases at V and 7 bases at J, with 9 bases in the middle. The CDR3 spans 12 residues.

In its sample, this clonotype was seen a few times. The CDR3 loop is CASSLGDRVLPTQYF. DNA for the CDR3: TGTGCCAGCAGTTTGGGGGACAGGGTGCTTCCTACGCAGTATTTT. The chain joins TRBV28 to TRBJ2-3; TRBD1 matches at 9 bases. Germline trimming cut 3 bases from V and 8 bases from J; bases unmatched to any gene: 9. CDR1 and CDR2 from the germline V gene are MDHEN and SYDVKM. CDR3 length: 15 residues. Using reference TRBV28 and TRBJ2-3 for the parts outside the CDR3, the full variable domain is DVKVTQSSRYLVKRTGEKVFLECVQDMDHENMFWYRQDPGLGLRLIYFSYDVKMKEKGDIPEGYSVSREKKERFSLILESASTNQTSMYLCASSLGDRVLPTQYFGPGTRLTVL.